This T cell receptor beta chain was documented in a study of OX40 agonist ivuxolimab in advanced cancers. TCRdb's table, derived via immunoSEQ multiplex PCR, lists solely in-frame clones and lacks some. The sample has around 98,000 clones; around 88% are singletons. Worth noting for this clone: As yet, its antigen is unknown.

This CDR3 is built from 13 residues. Germline V CDR1 and CDR2: SGHNT, YYREEE (reference sequence). Trimming took 1 base from V and 6 from J, leaving 7 bases between them. Study results and caveats: Compared with CD4+, CD8+ T cells on average had more expanded clones. Also present in some nonresponders was a low level of normalized T-cell clonal expansion. The work left the antigen specificity of expanded peripheral T cells undetermined.

This TCR came from an adult with an advanced solid tumor such as melanoma, head and neck, liver or kidney cancer. The V call is TRBV5-4, the J call TRBJ2-2; no firm D call. The source material was CD4+ or CD8+ T cells sorted from blood, sampled in a trial of the OX40 agonist ivuxolimab. Here the CDR3 reads CASSLTDPGELFF. The DNA for the CDR3 is TGTGCCAGCAGCTTGACAGATCCCGGGGAGCTGTTTTTT.